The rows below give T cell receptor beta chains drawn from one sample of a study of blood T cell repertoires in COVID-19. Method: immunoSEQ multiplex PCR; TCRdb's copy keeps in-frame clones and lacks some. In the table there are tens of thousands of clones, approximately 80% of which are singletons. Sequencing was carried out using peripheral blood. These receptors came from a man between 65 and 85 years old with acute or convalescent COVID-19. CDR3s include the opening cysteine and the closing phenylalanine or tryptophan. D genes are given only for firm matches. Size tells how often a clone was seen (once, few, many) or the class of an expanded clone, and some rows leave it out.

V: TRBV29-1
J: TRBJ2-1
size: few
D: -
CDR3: CSVAGQPVYNEQFF
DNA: TGCAGCGTTGCAGGACAGCCGGTCTACAATGAGCAGTTCTTC

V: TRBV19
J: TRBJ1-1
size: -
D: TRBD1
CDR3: CASSPGQGMNTEAFF
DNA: TGTGCCAGTAGTCCTGGACAGGGGATGAACACTGAAGCTTTCTTT

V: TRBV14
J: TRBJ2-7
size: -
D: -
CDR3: CASSQDGWSLGEQYF
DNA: TGTGCCAGCAGCCAAGACGGGTGGTCCCTGGGCGAGCAGTACTTC

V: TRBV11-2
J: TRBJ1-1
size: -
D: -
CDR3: CASSLAGTTNTEAFF
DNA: TGTGCCAGCAGCTTGGCCGGGACAACGAACACTGAAGCTTTCTTT

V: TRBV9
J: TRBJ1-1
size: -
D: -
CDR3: CASSVAPTGNTEAFF
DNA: TGTGCCAGCAGCGTAGCCCCGACAGGAAACACTGAAGCTTTCTTT

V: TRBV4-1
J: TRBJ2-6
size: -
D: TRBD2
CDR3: CASSQWGAGITSGANVLTF
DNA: TGCGCCAGCAGCCAATGGGGAGCGGGGATCACCTCTGGGGCCAACGTCCTGACTTTC

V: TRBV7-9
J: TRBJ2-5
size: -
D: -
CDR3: CASSLAWAGETQYF
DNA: TGTGCCAGCAGCTTAGCGTGGGCAGGAGAGACCCAGTACTTC

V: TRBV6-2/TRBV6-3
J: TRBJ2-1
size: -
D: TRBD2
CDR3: CASSYVLAGGKNEQFF
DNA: TGTGCCAGCAGTTACGTGTTGGCGGGGGGCAAGAATGAGCAGTTCTTC

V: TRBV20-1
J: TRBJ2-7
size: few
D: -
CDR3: CSASVPGTTIPYQQYF
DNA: TGCAGTGCTAGTGTCCCTGGGACAACAATACCCTACCAGCAGTACTTC

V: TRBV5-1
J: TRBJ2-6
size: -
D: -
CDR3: CASSKATGANVLTF
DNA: TGCGCCAGCAGCAAAGCTACCGGGGCCAACGTCCTGACTTTC

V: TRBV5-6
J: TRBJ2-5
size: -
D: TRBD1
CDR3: CASKGQLQETQYF
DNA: TGTGCCAGCAAGGGACAGTTACAAGAGACCCAGTACTTC

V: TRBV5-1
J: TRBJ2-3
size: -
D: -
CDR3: CASSPGGVTIDTQYF
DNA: TGCGCCAGCAGTCCAGGAGGGGTAACGATAGATACGCAGTATTTT

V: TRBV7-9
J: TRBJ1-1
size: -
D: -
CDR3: CASSSGRGGTEAFF
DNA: TGTGCCAGCAGCTCGGGACGGGGAGGAACTGAAGCTTTCTTT

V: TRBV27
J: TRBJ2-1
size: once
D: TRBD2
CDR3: CASSFLGLASNEQFF
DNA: TGTGCCAGCAGTTTCCTCGGACTAGCTTCAAATGAGCAGTTCTTC

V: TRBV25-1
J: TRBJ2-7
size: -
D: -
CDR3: CAPKRGSYEQYF
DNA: TGTGCCCCAAAAAGGGGATCCTACGAGCAGTACTTC

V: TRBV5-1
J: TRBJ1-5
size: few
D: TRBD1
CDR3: CASSPGQGAQPQHF
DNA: TGCGCCAGCAGCCCCGGACAGGGGGCTCAGCCCCAGCATTTT

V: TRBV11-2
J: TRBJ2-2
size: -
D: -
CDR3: CASTPGSNTGELFF
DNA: TGTGCCAGCACCCCGGGTAGTAACACCGGGGAGCTGTTTTTT

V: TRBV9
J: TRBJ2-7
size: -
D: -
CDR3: CASSVSQGYEQYF
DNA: TGTGCCAGCAGCGTAAGTCAGGGTTACGAGCAGTACTTC

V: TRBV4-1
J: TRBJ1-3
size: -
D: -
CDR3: CASSQGGGHTNTIYF
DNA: TGCGCCAGCAGCCAAGGGGGGGGTCACACGAACACCATATATTTT

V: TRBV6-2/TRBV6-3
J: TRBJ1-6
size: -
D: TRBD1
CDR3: CASSRQGWRGSPLHF
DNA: TGTGCCAGCAGTCGACAGGGCTGGAGGGGTTCACCCCTCCACTTT

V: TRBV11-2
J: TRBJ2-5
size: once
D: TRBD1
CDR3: CASRHEQGPGETQYF
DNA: TGTGCCAGCAGACACGAACAGGGGCCGGGAGAGACCCAGTACTTC

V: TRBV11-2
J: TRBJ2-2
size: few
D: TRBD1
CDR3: CAVQTGADSGELFF
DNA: TGTGCCGTACAAACAGGGGCGGATTCTGGGGAGCTGTTTTTT

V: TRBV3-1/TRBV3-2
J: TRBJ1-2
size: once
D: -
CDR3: CASSQDPTVLLSTF
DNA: TGTGCCAGCAGCCAAGACCCGACAGTACTATTGAGCACCTTC

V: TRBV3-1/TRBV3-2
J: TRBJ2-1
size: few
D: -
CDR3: CASSQVDRAYNEQFF
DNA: TGTGCCAGCAGCCAAGTGGACAGAGCTTACAATGAGCAGTTCTTC

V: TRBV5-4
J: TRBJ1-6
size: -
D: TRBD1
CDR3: CASSGGQGENSPLHF
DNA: TGTGCCAGCAGCGGGGGACAGGGGGAGAATTCACCCCTCCACTTT

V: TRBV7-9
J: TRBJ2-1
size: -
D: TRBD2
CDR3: CASSLRSSGGADEQFF
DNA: TGTGCCAGCAGCTTAAGAAGTAGCGGGGGGGCCGATGAGCAGTTCTTC

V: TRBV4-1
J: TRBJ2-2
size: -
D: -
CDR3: CASSQAGHNTGELFF
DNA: TGCGCCAGCAGCCAAGCGGGACACAACACCGGGGAGCTGTTTTTT

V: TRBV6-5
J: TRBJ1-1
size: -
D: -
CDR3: CASNPRGGGTEAFF
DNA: TGTGCCAGCAACCCTCGGGGTGGAGGCACTGAAGCTTTCTTT

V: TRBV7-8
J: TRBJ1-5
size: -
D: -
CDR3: CASSSRQKNQPQHF
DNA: TGTGCCAGCAGCTCTCGACAGAAGAATCAGCCCCAGCATTTT

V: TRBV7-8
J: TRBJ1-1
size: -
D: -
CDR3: CASSEDIGSPEAFF
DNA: TGTGCCAGCAGTGAGGACATCGGCAGCCCTGAAGCTTTCTTT

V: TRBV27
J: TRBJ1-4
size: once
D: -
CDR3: CASSSGQPTNEKLFF
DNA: TGTGCCAGCAGTTCAGGACAGCCAACTAATGAAAAACTGTTTTTT

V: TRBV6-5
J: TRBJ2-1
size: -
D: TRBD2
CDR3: CASSIIAGSYNEQFF
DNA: TGTGCCAGCAGCATCATAGCGGGGTCCTACAATGAGCAGTTCTTC

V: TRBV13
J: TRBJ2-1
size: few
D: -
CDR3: CASSESGLYNEQFF
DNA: TGTGCCAGCAGCGAGAGTGGACTTTACAATGAGCAGTTCTTC

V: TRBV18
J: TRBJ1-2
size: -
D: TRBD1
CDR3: CASSPLGQGSGYTF
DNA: TGTGCCAGCTCACCACTGGGACAGGGAAGCGGCTACACCTTC

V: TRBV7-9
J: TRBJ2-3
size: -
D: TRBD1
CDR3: CASSHDRGRLSGTDTQYF
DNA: TGTGCCAGCAGCCACGACAGGGGGCGCCTATCGGGCACAGATACGCAGTATTTT

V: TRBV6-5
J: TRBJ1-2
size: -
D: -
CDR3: CASREILANYGYTF
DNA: TGTGCCAGCAGGGAGATCTTAGCTAACTATGGCTACACCTTC

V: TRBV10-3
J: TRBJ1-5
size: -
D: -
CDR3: CAISESITNQPQHF
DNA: TGTGCCATCAGTGAGTCAATCACTAATCAGCCCCAGCATTTT

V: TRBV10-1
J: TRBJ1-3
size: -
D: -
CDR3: CASSESGTGNTIYF
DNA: TGCGCCAGCAGTGAGTCCGGGACTGGAAACACCATATATTTT